This entry lists 32 T cell receptor beta chains sequenced from one sample in a study of T-cell reconstitution after alpha-beta-depleted transplantation in children (dated by TCRdb to the mid-2010s). The method behind the library was PCR. The sequencing machine was an Illumina HiSeq 2500. Molecular barcoding was employed in the preparation of TCR libraries, with unique molecular identifiers being used to normalize TCRbeta repertoire quantification. Through fastp at Q25 and MiXCR, TCRdb rebuilt clones from the public reads, retaining in-frame beta chains. Records with the same CDR3 protein are collapsed into one entry carrying the most frequent genes and DNA. Here the sample has hundreds of thousands of distinct CDR3 sequences; 9.9% occur a single time. Around 9.1% of the sample goes to the ten largest clones. The source was PBMCs from the stem cell graft donor, collected from the stem cell graft. The source of these receptors is a human donor who donated a stem cell graft to a child with SCID.

This clonotype has a handful of counts. CDR3 amino acids: CSARAGVSYEQYF. DNA of the CDR3: TGCAGTGCTAGAGCGGGAGTCTCCTACGAGCAGTACTTC. The chain carries TRBV20-1 and TRBJ2-7; a possible D gene is TRBD2 (6 bases). The CDR3 is 13 amino acids. Trimming took 1 base from V and 0 from J, leaving 7 bases between them. Germline values: CDR1 DFQATT, CDR2 SNEGSKA (reference sequence).

This clonotype was counted between two and nine times. The rearrangement joins TRBV28 to TRBJ2-7, with 9 bases identical to TRBD1. V was pared by 2 bases and J by 5 bases, with 4 bases of the junction left unmatched. Germline CDR1 and CDR2: MDHEN and SYDVKM. The CDR3 covers 14 residues. CDR3 in DNA: TGTGCCAGCAGTTTAGGGACAGGGTTGCACGAGCAGTACTTC. Protein: CASSLGTGLHEQYF.

This clonotype was seen only a few times. For the CDR3, the DNA is TGTGCCAGCAGCTTGGACCAGGGTTATGGCTACACCTTC. It is translated as CASSLDQGYGYTF. This chain connects TRBV5-5 to TRBJ1-2; a possible D gene is TRBD1 (5 bases). Trimming cost V 0 bases and J 5 bases, with 8 bases left between them. Germline CDR1 SGHKS, CDR2 YYEKEE (reference sequence). This CDR3 has 13 residues.

Details on this clonotype: This may come from a read error, since a much larger clone is one base off. The chain recombines TRBV2 with TRBJ2-6; D gene uncertain. This CDR3 region has 16 residues. The germline CDR1 and CDR2 sequences are SNHLY and FYNNEI. CDR3 sequence (DNA): TGTTCCAGCAGTGAAGTGGCTTTCTCTGGGGCCAACGTCCTGACTTTC. Translation: CSSSEVAFSGANVLTF.

This clonotype was seen once. This chain uses TRBV12-3 or TRBV12-4 with TRBJ1-2, with TRBD1 as a possible D gene (5 bases). This CDR3 is 19 amino acids long. With 8 bases removed from V and 5 bases from J, the gap between germline ends came to 33 bases. For the CDR3, the DNA is TGTGCCAGCGGCGTAACCCCGGGACTAATCCAAGGAAGGGGATATGGCTACACCTTC. As protein: CASGVTPGLIQGRGYGYTF.

Concerning this clonotype: The junction and the germline gene differ at one end; a read error may be behind it. The V call is TRBV29-1, the J call TRBJ1-4, with D unclear. This CDR3 is built from 13 residues. Germline V gene data show CDR1 as SQVTM and CDR2 as ANQGSEA. The CDR3, as DNA: TGCAGCGTCGAAGACGGCAGCAATGAAAAACTGTTTTTT. It codes for CSVEDGSNEKLFF.

This clonotype was observed at least ten times. The V and J genes are TRBV5-1 and TRBJ2-1; D is perhaps TRBD1 or TRBD2 (5 bases each). Trimming pared 0 bases from V and 2 bases from J, leaving 9 bases between. This CDR3 comprises 15 residues. Germline assignment: CDR1 SGHRS and CDR2 YFSETQ. DNA for the CDR3: TGCGCCAGCAGCTTGGACGGGGCAACCTACAATGAGCAGTTCTTC. The encoded protein is CASSLDGATYNEQFF. Filled out from reference TRBV5-1 and TRBJ2-1, the complete variable domain reads KAGVTQTPRYLIKTRGQQVTLSCSPISGHRSVSWYQQTPGQGLQFLFEYFSETQRNKGNFPGRFSGRQFSNSRSEMNVSTLELGDSALYLCASSLDGATYNEQFFGPGTRLTVL.

This clonotype was recorded many times. The J gene is TRBJ1-1, the V gene TRBV5-6, with D possibly being TRBD1 (6 bases). The length of the CDR3 is 15 residues. Per the germline V gene, CDR1 is SGHDT and CDR2 is YYEEEE. Trimming stripped 3 bases from V and 0 bases from J, with 12 bases between. The CDR3 DNA reads TGTGCCAGCAGCTCAGGACAGCCTATGAACACTGAAGCTTTCTTT. It yields the protein CASSSGQPMNTEAFF.

The V gene is TRBV5-6, the J gene TRBJ1-6, with D hard to call. The length of the CDR3 is 14 residues. CDR1 SGHDT and CDR2 YYEEEE come from the germline V gene. The V end was cut by 4 bases, the J end by 8 bases, with 13 bases between. As DNA, the CDR3 is TGTGCCAGCAGCAGGAGGAGCGGCTATTCACCCCTCCACTTT. Translation: CASSRRSGYSPLHF.

V usage is TRBV15 and J usage is TRBJ2-1, with TRBD2 matching over 10 bases. V was pared by 5 bases and J by 9 bases, with 10 bases of the junction left unmatched. The CDR3 consists of 15 residues. Germline assignment: CDR1 LNHNV and CDR2 YYDKDF (reference sequence). CDR3 sequence: CATSPRAGGPSEQFF. The CDR3 bases are TGTGCCACCAGCCCCCGAGCGGGGGGGCCTAGTGAGCAGTTCTTC.

In this sample, this clonotype turned up many times. This sequence joins TRBV2 and TRBJ2-1; D ambiguous. Trimming pared 3 bases from V and 4 bases from J, leaving 7 bases between. Per the germline V gene, CDR1 is SNHLY and CDR2 is FYNNEI. The CDR3 has 13 amino acids. Written as DNA, the CDR3 is TGTGCCAGCAGTGATCCGAGTTACAATGAGCAGTTCTTC. Its protein is CASSDPSYNEQFF.

This clonotype was observed a few times. The chain is built from TRBV2 and TRBJ2-3; 8 nucleotides line up with TRBD1. J lost 3 bases, V lost 5 bases, and 16 bases had no gene match. The CDR3 is 18 amino acids. The germline gives CDR1 SNHLY, CDR2 FYNNEI. The CDR3 region is CASSSILRRQGRTDTQYF. The CDR3 DNA reads as TGTGCCAGCAGTTCCATCCTAAGAAGACAGGGGAGGACAGATACGCAGTATTTT.

The chain combines TRBV14 with TRBJ2-3; D is unresolved. Germline V CDR1 and CDR2: SGHDN, FVKESK. The CDR3 sequence is 13 residues long. The V end lost 7 bases, the J end lost 4 bases, and 12 bases lay between the germline ends. The CDR3 spells CASTEKRSDTQYF. In DNA, the CDR3 is TGTGCCAGCACCGAAAAACGGTCAGATACGCAGTATTTT.

The rearrangement joins TRBV4-2 to TRBJ2-2, with 8 bases fitting TRBD1. CDR1 is LGHNA and CDR2 is YNFKEQ in the germline V gene. Trimming removed 2 bases from V and 2 bases from J; junction bases left unmatched: 7. The CDR3 has 17 amino acids. CDR3 protein: CASSQLTDRGNTGELFF. In nucleotides, the CDR3 is TGTGCCAGCAGCCAACTTACCGACAGGGGCAACACCGGGGAGCTGTTTTTT.

In this sample, this clonotype turned up a few times. The chain is built from TRBV4-1 and TRBJ2-3; 8 bases match TRBD1. Germline-derived CDR1 and CDR2 are MGHRA and YSYEKL. The CDR3 runs to 14 residues. V lost 4 bases and J lost 6; bases outside the gene matches: 6. The CDR3 region is CASSPDRGSDTQYF. In DNA form, the CDR3 reads TGCGCCAGCAGCCCCGACAGGGGCAGTGATACGCAGTATTTT.

This clonotype has a count of ten or more. The chain combines TRBV10-2 with TRBJ1-1; D uncertain. Germline-derived CDR1 and CDR2 are WSHSY and SAAADI. CDR3 length equals 15 residues. The V end was cut by 3 bases, the J end by 0 bases, with 11 bases between. The CDR3 is CASSDDPLMNTEAFF. Here the CDR3 DNA reads TGCGCCAGCAGTGATGACCCATTAATGAACACTGAAGCTTTCTTT.

The CDR3 region has the DNA TGCGCCAGCAGCTTGGAGGAGAACACTGAAGCTTTCTTT. Protein: CASSLEENTEAFF. This sequence joins TRBV5-1 and TRBJ1-1; D not resolved. Trimming left V 0 bases short and J 1 base short, with 4 bases between. CDR3 length: 13 residues. Per germline, CDR1 SGHRS and CDR2 YFSETQ. The full variable domain, completed using reference TRBV5-1 and TRBJ1-1, is KAGVTQTPRYLIKTRGQQVTLSCSPISGHRSVSWYQQTPGQGLQFLFEYFSETQRNKGNFPGRFSGRQFSNSRSEMNVSTLELGDSALYLCASSLEENTEAFFGQGTRLTVV.

This clonotype was seen only a few times. The gene calls are TRBV20-1 and TRBJ2-1, with TRBD2 matching 11 bases. Germline lookup yields CDR1 DFQATT and CDR2 SNEGSKA (reference sequence). CDR3 length: 14 residues. V shed 5 bases, J shed 2 bases, and the junction held 2 bases outside the gene matches. This CDR3 is CSAPLAGAYNEQFF. As DNA, the CDR3 is TGCAGTGCTCCACTAGCGGGGGCCTACAATGAGCAGTTCTTC.

This clonotype was observed at least ten times. The V gene is TRBV6-5, the J gene TRBJ1-5; D perhaps matches TRBD1 (5 bases). V dropped 2 bases and J dropped 7 bases, with 12 bases sitting between them. Germline V gives CDR1 MNHEY, CDR2 SVGAGI. The CDR3 has 14 residues. CDR3 nucleotide sequence: TGTGCCAGCAGTTACAACCAGGGAGGGCAGCCCCAGCATTTT. It specifies CASSYNQGGQPQHF.

This clonotype was counted only a few times. The chain carries TRBV29-1 and TRBJ1-1; TRBD1 is a possible D gene (6 bases). The CDR3 has 14 residues. The ends were cut back, 7 bases at V and 0 bases at J, with 15 bases in the middle. From germline, CDR1 is SQVTM and CDR2 ANQGSEA. The CDR3 here is CSARHQGMNTEAFF. In DNA form, the CDR3 reads TGCAGCGCCAGACACCAGGGGATGAACACTGAAGCTTTCTTT.

This clonotype has a count of ten or more. The rearrangement links TRBV29-1 to TRBJ1-1; 8 bases match TRBD1. The CDR3 is 13 amino acids. V gave up 6 bases and J gave up 4 bases; unmatched junction bases: 7. Germline V CDR1 and CDR2: SQVTM, ANQGSEA. CDR3 DNA: TGCAGCGTGTTGGGACAGGTAATCACTGAAGCTTTCTTT. Its protein is CSVLGQVITEAFF.

In its sample, this clonotype was seen many times. The chain joins TRBV6-1 to TRBJ1-5, with a possible D match to TRBD1 (5 bases). The germline V gene has CDR1 MNHNS and CDR2 SASEGT. The CDR3 is 16 amino acids. V lost 8 bases and J lost 1, with 18 bases in between. CDR3 sequence: CASSSGASVSNQPQHF. As DNA, the CDR3 is TGTGCCAGCTCCTCCGGGGCCTCCGTAAGCAATCAGCCCCAGCATTTT.

The chain uses TRBV27 and TRBJ2-2; no reliable D call. From germline, CDR1 is MNHEY and CDR2 SMNVEV (reference sequence). V lost 3 bases to trimming and J lost 4 bases, with 9 bases between them. There are 14 residues in the CDR3. The CDR3 DNA sequence: TGTGCCAGCAGTTTTTCTGGGTTCACCGGGGAGCTGTTTTTT. Protein: CASSFSGFTGELFF.

V gene TRBV12-3 or TRBV12-4 combines with J gene TRBJ2-7; tentatively, D is TRBD1 (6 bases). The CDR3 is 15 residues long. V lost 6 bases to trimming and J lost 7 bases, with 22 bases between them. The CDR3 reads CASSIDRTVTAEQYF. CDR3 bases: TGTGCCAGCAGCATCGACCGGACAGTTACCGCTGAGCAGTACTTC.

The chain couples TRBV25-1 to TRBJ2-7; 9 bases are shared with TRBD2. The CDR3 has 14 amino acids. The germline V gene has CDR1 MGHDK and CDR2 SYGVNS. Trimming took 4 bases from V and 7 from J; bases not matched to a gene: 8. The CDR3 coding sequence is TGTGCCAGCAGTGTCGTAGCGGGGGTAGGAGAGCAGTACTTC. Its translation is CASSVVAGVGEQYF.

The chain combines TRBV5-1 with TRBJ2-3, with a weak D call TRBD2 (5 bases). The CDR3 length is 15 residues. Germline V CDR1 and CDR2: SGHRS, YFSETQ. V dropped 5 bases and J dropped 4 bases, with 17 bases sitting between them. CDR3: CASSFWTGKADTQYF. The CDR3 bases are TGCGCCAGCAGTTTTTGGACTGGGAAGGCAGATACGCAGTATTTT.

This clonotype has at least ten counts. The gene calls are TRBV14 and TRBJ2-3; a weak D match, TRBD1 (6 bases). V lost 3 bases to trimming and J lost 1 base, with 11 bases between them. CDR3 length: 15 amino acids. Germline V lookup: CDR1 SGHDN, CDR2 FVKESK. Here the CDR3 DNA reads TGTGCCAGCAGCCAGGGGGCCTGGGGCACAGATACGCAGTATTTT. This translates into CASSQGAWGTDTQYF.

There are a few counts of this clonotype. The CDR3 loop is CSARAPGGRELDTQYF. For the CDR3, the DNA is TGCAGTGCTAGAGCCCCTGGGGGCAGGGAGTTAGATACGCAGTATTTT. The chain couples TRBV20-1 to TRBJ2-3, with D tentatively TRBD1 (6 bases). The CDR3 spans 16 residues. With 1 base removed from V and 5 bases from J, the gap between germline ends came to 19 bases. Germline V lookup: CDR1 DFQATT, CDR2 SNEGSKA (reference sequence).

This clonotype was counted between two and nine times. The chain carries TRBV7-2 and TRBJ2-3; 9 bases agree with TRBD2. V shed 3 bases and J 0 bases; nucleotides not matched to a gene: 4. The CDR3 totals 16 residues. Germline CDR1 SGHTA, CDR2 FQGNSA. The CDR3, as DNA: TGTGCCAGCAGCTTTAGCGGGGGACAGAGCACAGATACGCAGTATTTT. As protein: CASSFSGGQSTDTQYF.

This clonotype was observed many times. The chain combines TRBV20-1 with TRBJ2-1; a possible D gene is TRBD2 (5 bases). The CDR3 runs 14 residues. Germline lookup yields CDR1 DFQATT and CDR2 SNEGSKA (reference sequence). V was clipped by 3 bases and J by 0 bases, with 9 bases between them. CDR3 region: CSASIGSSYNEQFF. The CDR3 bases are TGCAGTGCTAGTATAGGGAGCTCCTACAATGAGCAGTTCTTC.

This clonotype was counted a single time. The chain links TRBV11-2 to TRBJ2-4; TRBD1 or TRBD2 may be the D gene (5 bases each). CDR1 and CDR2 from the germline V gene are SGHAT and FQNNGV. Trimming removed 5 bases at V and 7 bases at J, with 18 bases between. The CDR3 contains 15 residues. The CDR3 protein is CASSPGGAERNIQYF. The CDR3 region has the DNA TGTGCCAGCAGCCCCGGTGGGGCAGAGCGGAACATTCAGTACTTC.

The chain couples TRBV6-1 to TRBJ2-3; 9 positions match TRBD2. Germline loops: CDR1 MNHNS, CDR2 SASEGT. The CDR3 runs to 16 residues. Trimming removed 7 bases from V and 3 bases from J; junction bases left unmatched: 11. The CDR3 reads CASNQWAGGRTDTQYF. For the CDR3, the DNA is TGTGCCAGCAACCAGTGGGCGGGGGGGCGGACAGATACGCAGTATTTT.